The source of this TCR beta chain is a study of beta chain features in type 1 diabetes. Study-wide results and limits: Moderate but significant shortening of TCRB CDR3s was recorded in all four CD4+ subsets from Type 1 diabetes patients.

The sequenced template was cDNA made from the entire isolated RNA. The repertoire was sequenced with immunoSEQ multiplex PCR; TCRdb's copy has only in-frame clones and lacks some. The sample carries 150,000 to 200,000 clones, roughly 8% recorded once. This CDR3 has 15 residues. V was cut by 4 bases and J by 6 bases, with 17 bases left in between. The germline CDR1 and CDR2 sequences are SGDLS and YYNGEE. This clone was counted a few times. Its antigen is unidentified. The sample comprised central memory CD4+ T cells from blood. The V and J genes are TRBV9 and TRBJ2-1, with D maybe TRBD2 (6 bases). The receptor's source is a man aged 18-30 years with type 1 diabetes. The CDR3 loop is CASSFSTGLVNEQFF. The CDR3 nucleotides are TGTGCCAGCAGCTTCAGTACGGGACTCGTCAATGAGCAGTTCTTC.